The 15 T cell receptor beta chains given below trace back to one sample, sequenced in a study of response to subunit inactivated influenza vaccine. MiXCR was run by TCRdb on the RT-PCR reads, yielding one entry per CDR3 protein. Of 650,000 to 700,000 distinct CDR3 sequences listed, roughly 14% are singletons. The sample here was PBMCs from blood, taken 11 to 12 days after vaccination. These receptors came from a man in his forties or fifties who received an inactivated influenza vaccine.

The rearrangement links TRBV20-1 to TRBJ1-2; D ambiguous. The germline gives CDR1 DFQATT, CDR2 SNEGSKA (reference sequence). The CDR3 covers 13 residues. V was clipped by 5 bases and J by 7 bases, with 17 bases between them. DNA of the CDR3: TGCAGTGCTGTTCCCTCCCTGTCTGTTGGCTACACCTTC. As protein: CSAVPSLSVGYTF.

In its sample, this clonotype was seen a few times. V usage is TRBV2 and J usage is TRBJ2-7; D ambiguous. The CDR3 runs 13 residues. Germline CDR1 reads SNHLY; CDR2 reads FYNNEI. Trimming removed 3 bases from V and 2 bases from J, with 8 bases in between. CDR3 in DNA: TGTGCCAGCAGTGAGCGGAACCCCTACGAGCAGTACTTC. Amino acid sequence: CASSERNPYEQYF. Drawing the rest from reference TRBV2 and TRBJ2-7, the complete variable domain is EPEVTQTPSHQVTQMGQEVILRCVPISNHLYFYWYRQILGQKVEFLVSFYNNEISEKSEIFDDQFSVERPDGSNFTLKIRSTKLEDSAMYFCASSERNPYEQYFGPGTRLTVT.

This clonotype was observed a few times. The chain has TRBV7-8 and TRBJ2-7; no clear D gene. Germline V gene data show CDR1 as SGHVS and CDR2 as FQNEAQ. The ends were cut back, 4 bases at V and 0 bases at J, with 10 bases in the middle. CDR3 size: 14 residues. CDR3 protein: CASSSRSSSYEQYF. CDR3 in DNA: TGTGCCAGCAGCTCCCGCAGTAGCTCCTACGAGCAGTACTTC.

In DNA form, the CDR3 reads TGTGCCAGCAGCTTAGGAGCCCCTCCCCACTACGAGCAGTACTTC. Translating gives CASSLGAPPHYEQYF. This chain uses TRBV7-9 with TRBJ2-7; D not certain. The V end lost 1 base, the J end lost 3 bases, and 13 bases lay between the germline ends. The CDR3 runs 15 residues. Germline CDR1 and CDR2: SEHNR and FQNEAQ (reference sequence). Drawing the rest from reference TRBV7-9 and TRBJ2-7, the complete variable domain is DTGVSQNPRHKITKRGQNVTFRCDPISEHNRLYWYRQTLGQGPEFLTYFQNEAQLEKSRLLSDRFSAERPKGSFSTLEIQRTEQGDSAMYLCASSLGAPPHYEQYFGPGTRLTVT.

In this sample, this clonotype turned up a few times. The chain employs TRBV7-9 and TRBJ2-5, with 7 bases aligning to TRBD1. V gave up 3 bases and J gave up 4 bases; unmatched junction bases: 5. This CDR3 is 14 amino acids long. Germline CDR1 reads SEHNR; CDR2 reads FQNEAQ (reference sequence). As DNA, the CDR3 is TGTGCCAGCAGCTTGGAGACAGGGTTAGAGACCCAGTACTTC. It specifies CASSLETGLETQYF.

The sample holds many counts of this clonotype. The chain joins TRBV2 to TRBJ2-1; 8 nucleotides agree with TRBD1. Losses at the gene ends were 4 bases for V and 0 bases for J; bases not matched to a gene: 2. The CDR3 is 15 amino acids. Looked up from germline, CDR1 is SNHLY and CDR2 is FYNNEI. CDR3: CASSVDRGSYNEQFF. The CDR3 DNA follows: TGTGCCAGCAGTGTTGACAGGGGCTCCTACAATGAGCAGTTCTTC.

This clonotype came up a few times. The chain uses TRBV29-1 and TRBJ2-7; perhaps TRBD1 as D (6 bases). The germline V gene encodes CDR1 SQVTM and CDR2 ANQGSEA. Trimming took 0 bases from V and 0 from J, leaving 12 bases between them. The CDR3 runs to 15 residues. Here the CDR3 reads CSVEDPGTYSYEQYF. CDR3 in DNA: TGCAGCGTTGAAGACCCCGGGACATACTCCTACGAGCAGTACTTC.

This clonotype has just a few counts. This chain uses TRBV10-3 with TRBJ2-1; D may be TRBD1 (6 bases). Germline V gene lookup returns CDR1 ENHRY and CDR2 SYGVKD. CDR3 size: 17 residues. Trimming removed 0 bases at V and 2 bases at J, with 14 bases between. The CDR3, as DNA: TGTGCCATCAGTGAGTCGAAGTCCAGGGGTCCCTACAATGAGCAGTTCTTC. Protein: CAISESKSRGPYNEQFF.

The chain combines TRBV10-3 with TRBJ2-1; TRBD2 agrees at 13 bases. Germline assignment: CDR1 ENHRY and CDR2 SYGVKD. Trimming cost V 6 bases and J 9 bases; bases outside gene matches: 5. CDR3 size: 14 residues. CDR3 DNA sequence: TGTGCCATCAGAGGACTAGCGGGGGATGGTGAGCAGTTCTTC. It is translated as CAIRGLAGDGEQFF.

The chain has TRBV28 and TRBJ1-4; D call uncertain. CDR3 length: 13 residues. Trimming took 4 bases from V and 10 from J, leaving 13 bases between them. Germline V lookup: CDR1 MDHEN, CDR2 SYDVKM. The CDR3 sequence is CASSYGWFGKLFF. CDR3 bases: TGTGCCAGCAGTTATGGGTGGTTTGGAAAACTGTTTTTT.

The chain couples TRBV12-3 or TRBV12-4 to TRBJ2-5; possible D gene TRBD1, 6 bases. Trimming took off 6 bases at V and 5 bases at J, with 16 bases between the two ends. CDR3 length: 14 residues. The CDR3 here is CASRGASRAETQYF. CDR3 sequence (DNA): TGTGCCAGCAGGGGGGCCTCACGGGCCGAGACCCAGTACTTC.

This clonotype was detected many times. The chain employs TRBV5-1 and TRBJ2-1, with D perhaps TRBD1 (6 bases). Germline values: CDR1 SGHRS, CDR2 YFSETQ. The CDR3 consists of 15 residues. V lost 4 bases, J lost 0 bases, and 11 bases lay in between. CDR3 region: CASSDRDNSYNEQFF. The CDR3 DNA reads TGCGCCAGCAGCGACCGGGACAACTCCTACAATGAGCAGTTCTTC.

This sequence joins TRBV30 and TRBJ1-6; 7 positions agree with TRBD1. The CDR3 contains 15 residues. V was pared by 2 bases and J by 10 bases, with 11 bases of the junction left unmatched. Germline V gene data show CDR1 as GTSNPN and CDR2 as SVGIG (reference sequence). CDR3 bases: TGTGCCTGGAGTCTTTCCGGGACAGTTGTGTCACCCCTCCACTTT. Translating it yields CAWSLSGTVVSPLHF.

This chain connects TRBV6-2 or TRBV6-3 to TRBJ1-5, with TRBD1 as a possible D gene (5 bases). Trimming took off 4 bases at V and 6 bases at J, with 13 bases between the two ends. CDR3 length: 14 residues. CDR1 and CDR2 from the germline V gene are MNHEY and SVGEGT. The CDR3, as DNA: TGTGCCAGCAGTTCACGGCAGGGTGCTCAGCCCCAGCATTTT. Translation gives CASSSRQGAQPQHF.

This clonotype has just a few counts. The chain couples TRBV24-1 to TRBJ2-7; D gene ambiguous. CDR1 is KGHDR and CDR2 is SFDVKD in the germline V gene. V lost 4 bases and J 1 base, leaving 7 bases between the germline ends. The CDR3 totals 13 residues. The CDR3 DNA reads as TGTGCCACCAGTGACCCGAGTTCCTACGAGCAGTACTTC. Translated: CATSDPSSYEQYF.